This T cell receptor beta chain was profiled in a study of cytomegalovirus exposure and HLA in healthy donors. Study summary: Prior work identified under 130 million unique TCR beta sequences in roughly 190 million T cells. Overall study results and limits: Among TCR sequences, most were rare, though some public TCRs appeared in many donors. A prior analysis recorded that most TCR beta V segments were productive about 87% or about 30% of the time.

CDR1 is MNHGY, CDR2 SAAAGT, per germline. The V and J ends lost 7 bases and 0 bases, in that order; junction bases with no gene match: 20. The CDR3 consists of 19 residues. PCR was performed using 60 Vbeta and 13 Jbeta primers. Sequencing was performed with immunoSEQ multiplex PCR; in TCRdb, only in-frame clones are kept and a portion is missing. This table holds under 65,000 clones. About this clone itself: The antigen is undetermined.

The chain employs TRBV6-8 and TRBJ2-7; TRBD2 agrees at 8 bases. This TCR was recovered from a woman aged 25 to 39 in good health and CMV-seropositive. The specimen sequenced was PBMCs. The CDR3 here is CASTTGLFFHREGSYEQYF. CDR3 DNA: TGTGCCAGCACTACAGGTCTCTTCTTTCACCGGGAGGGCTCCTACGAGCAGTACTTC.